Included here is one T cell receptor (beta chain) sequence, with context. The data derive from a study of blood T cell repertoires in COVID-19. Looking at the study overall: Material from acute and convalescent COVID-19 was sourced from the United States, Italy and Spain. In each case, the material was cDNA or gDNA derived from T cells, B-cell-depleted T cells, or PBMCs.

In the source study's methods: Estimated nucleated cell counts came from reference gene primer amplification. TCRdb keeps only in-frame clones here, not all; method: immunoSEQ multiplex PCR. Clone size and the V and J calls come from that table; the DNA yielded D and trimming. The profile covers more than 200,000 clones, with roughly 82% appearing a single time and roughly 4.6% taken by the ten largest. Germline V gene data show CDR1 as GTSNPN and CDR2 as SVGIG (reference sequence). Deletions cut 0 bases from V and 1 base from J, with 6 bases between. This CDR3 has 13 amino acids. Sequenced sample: peripheral blood. The origin of this receptor is a woman aged 80 or over with active or convalescent COVID-19. This rearrangement joins TRBV30 to TRBJ1-1, with D tentatively TRBD1 (5 bases). This CDR3 reads CAWSVRGNTEAFF. CDR3 coding DNA: TGTGCCTGGAGTGTTAGGGGGAACACTGAAGCTTTCTTT.